Below, 12 T cell receptor beta chains from the same sample are listed, as sequenced in a study of tumor and adjacent non-tumor tissue in lung cancer. No cell sorting was done before RNA was extracted from the tissue. TCRbeta libraries were built with three rounds of nested PCR, modified from ARM-PCR. TCRdb redid the calling of the multiplex PCR reads with MiXCR, one entry per CDR3 protein. The sample lists around 86,000 distinct CDR3 sequences, roughly 72% seen once, with about 9.2% in the top ten. The sequencing sample was made of lung tumor tissue. These receptors all stem from a woman aged 40 to 50 with non-small cell lung cancer.

In the case of this clonotype: The junction and the germline gene differ at one end; a read error may be behind it. The J gene is TRBJ2-5, the V gene TRBV11-2, with D unclear. This CDR3 is built from 13 residues. The germline CDR1 and CDR2 sequences are SGHAT and FQNNGV. In DNA, the CDR3 is TGTCCCAGCAGCTTAGTTTATGGAGAGACCCAATACTTC. This encodes CPSSLVYGETQYF. Drawing the rest from reference TRBV11-2 and TRBJ2-5, the complete variable domain is EAGVAQSPRYKIIEKRQSVAFWCNPISGHATLYWYQQILGQGPKLLIQFQNNGVVDDSQLPKDRFSAERLKGVDSTLKIQPAKLEDSAVYLCPSSLVYGETQYFGPGTRLLVL.

Points on this clonotype: The conserved final phenylalanine or tryptophan is absent from the CDR3, which likely points to a read error. CDR3 nucleotide sequence: TGCAGTACTAGAGTAGTGGCAGGGAGGGGAGGCGAGCAGTACCTC. Amino acid sequence: CSTRVVAGRGGEQYL. This rearrangement joins TRBV20-1 to TRBJ2-7, with TRBD2 identical over 7 bases. Germline-derived CDR1 and CDR2 are DFQATT and SNEGSKA (reference sequence). The CDR3 has 15 residues.

Notes on this clonotype: A much larger clonotype is one base distant, so this may be a read error. The chain has TRBV20-1 and TRBJ1-1; D not resolved. The V and J ends lost 4 bases and 1 base respectively, with 13 bases between them. The germline V gene encodes CDR1 DFQATT and CDR2 SNEGSKA (reference sequence). This CDR3 has 14 residues. The CDR3 coding sequence is TGCAGTGCTACCTTGTTCCGGGGGAACACTGAAGCTTTCTTT. Amino acids: CSATLFRGNTEAFF.

In this sample, this clonotype turned up many times. The rearrangement joins TRBV7-9 to TRBJ2-5, with 7 bases that match TRBD1. The germline V gene has CDR1 SEHNR and CDR2 FQNEAQ (reference sequence). The CDR3 length is 12 residues. CDR3 DNA sequence: TGTGCGGGGACAGCAAGCCAAGAGACCCAGTACTTC. This sequence encodes CAGTASQETQYF.

Worth noting for this clonotype: The junction departs from germline at one end; a sequencing error may be responsible. The V gene is TRBV6-5, the J gene TRBJ2-7; D gene ambiguous. CDR1 and CDR2 (germline): MNHEY, SVGAGI. This CDR3 has 16 amino acids. CDR3 sequence: CAGSCSRKVLSYEQYF. The CDR3 nucleotides read TGTGCCGGCAGTTGCTCGAGGAAGGTTCTCTCCTACGAGCAGTACTTC.

The chain employs TRBV29-1 and TRBJ2-5; tentative D call: TRBD1 (5 bases). In germline, CDR1 is SQVTM, CDR2 ANQGSEA. V lost 4 bases and J lost 2, with 17 bases in between. This CDR3 comprises 15 residues. CDR3 loop: CSVVVWGRIQETQYF. CDR3 DNA sequence: TGCAGCGTTGTAGTATGGGGCAGGATTCAAGAGACCCAGTACTTC.

Comments on this clonotype: Sequence at one end of the junction differs from germline and may be a read error. The chain carries TRBV7-8 and TRBJ1-5; TRBD1 is a possible D gene (5 bases). Germline V gene data show CDR1 as SGHVS and CDR2 as FQNEAQ. The CDR3 contains 13 residues. CDR3 loop: CDSSLGRDQPQHF. CDR3 bases: TGCGACAGCAGCTTAGGCCGTGATCAGCCCCAGCATTTT.

This clonotype was counted between two and nine times. The junction differs from germline at one of its ends, possibly a read error. V and J are TRBV11-2 and TRBJ2-3; 7 bases line up with TRBD2. Germline CDR1 SGHAT, CDR2 FQNNGV. The CDR3 is made up of 15 amino acids. The CDR3 here is CANSLSGASTDTQYF. DNA for the CDR3: TGCGCCAACAGCTTAAGCGGGGCTAGCACAGATACGCAGTATTTT.

Details on this clonotype: The missing conserved phenylalanine or tryptophan at the end of this CDR3 makes a read error likely. J is TRBJ1-2 and V is TRBV11-2; 8 positions agree with TRBD1. CDR1 and CDR2 (germline): SGHAT, FQNNGV. The CDR3 has 14 amino acids. The V gene end was trimmed by 3 bases and the J gene end by 6 bases; junction bases not matched to a gene: 6. In DNA form, the CDR3 reads TGTGCCAGCAGCTTGCATCAGGGGGCCAATGGCTACACCTCC. This encodes CASSLHQGANGYTS.

Details on this clonotype: An end of the junction does not agree with germline; a read error may underlie this. This chain uses TRBV18 with TRBJ2-2; TRBD2 is a possible D gene (5 bases). There are 15 residues in the CDR3. Germline V gene data show CDR1 as KGHSH and CDR2 as LQKENI. The CDR3 DNA is TGTGCCACCTCATACGGACTTCTTACGACCGGGGAGCTGTTTTTT. Protein product: CATSYGLLTTGELFF.

Details on this clonotype: One base away lies a much larger clone, so this may be a sequencing read error. The V and J genes are TRBV14 and TRBJ1-1; tentatively, D is TRBD1 (5 bases). Germline values: CDR1 SGHDN, CDR2 FVKESK. The CDR3 covers 14 residues. V was pared by 5 bases and J by 1 base, with 11 bases between. CDR3 loop: CASSCFRGNTEAFF. The CDR3 bases are TGTGCCAGCAGCTGCTTTAGGGGGAACACTGAAGCTTTCTTT.

This clonotype was seen repeatedly, ten times or more. The chain couples TRBV28 to TRBJ2-5; 7 nucleotides match TRBD2. This CDR3 region has 14 residues. Trimming cost V 6 bases and J 6 bases; bases outside gene matches: 10. Germline CDR1 and CDR2: MDHEN and SYDVKM. The CDR3 sequence is CASRPSGEMQTQYF. The CDR3 DNA reads TGTGCCAGCAGGCCGAGCGGGGAGATGCAGACCCAGTACTTC.